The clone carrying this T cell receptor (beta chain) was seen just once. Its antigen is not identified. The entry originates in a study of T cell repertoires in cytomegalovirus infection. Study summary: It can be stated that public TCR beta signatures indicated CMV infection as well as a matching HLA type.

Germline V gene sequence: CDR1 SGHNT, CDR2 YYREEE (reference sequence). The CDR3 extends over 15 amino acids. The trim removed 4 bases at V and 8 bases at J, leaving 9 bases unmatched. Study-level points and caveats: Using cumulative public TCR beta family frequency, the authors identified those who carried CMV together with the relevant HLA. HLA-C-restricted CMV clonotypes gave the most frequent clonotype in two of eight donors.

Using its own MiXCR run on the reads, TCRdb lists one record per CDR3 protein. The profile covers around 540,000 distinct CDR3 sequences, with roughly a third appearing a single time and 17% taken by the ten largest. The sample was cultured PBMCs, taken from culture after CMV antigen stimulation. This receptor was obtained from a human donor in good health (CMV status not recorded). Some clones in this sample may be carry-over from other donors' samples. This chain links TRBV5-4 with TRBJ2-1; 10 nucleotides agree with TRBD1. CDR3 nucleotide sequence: TGTGCCAGCAGCCCCGACAGGGGGCGCACCCATGAGCAGTTCTTC. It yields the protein CASSPDRGRTHEQFF.